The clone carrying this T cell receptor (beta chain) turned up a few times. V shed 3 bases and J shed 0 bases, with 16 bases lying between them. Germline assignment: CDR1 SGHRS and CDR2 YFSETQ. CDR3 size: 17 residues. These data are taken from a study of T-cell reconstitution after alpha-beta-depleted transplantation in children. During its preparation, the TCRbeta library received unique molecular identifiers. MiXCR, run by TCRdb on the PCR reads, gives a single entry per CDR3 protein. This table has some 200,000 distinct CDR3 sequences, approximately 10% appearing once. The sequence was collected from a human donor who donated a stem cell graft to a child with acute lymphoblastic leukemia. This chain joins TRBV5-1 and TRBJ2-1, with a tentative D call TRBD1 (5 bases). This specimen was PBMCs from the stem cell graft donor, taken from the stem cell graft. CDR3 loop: CASSSHVRVNSYNEQFF. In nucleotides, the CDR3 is TGCGCCAGCAGCTCCCACGTCAGGGTGAACTCCTACAATGAGCAGTTCTTC.